Below, one T cell receptor (beta chain) is given with its context. The data stem from a study of T cell changes during pregnancy in multiple sclerosis. Germline lookup yields CDR1 MDHEN and CDR2 SYDVKM. The CDR3 covers 16 residues. The J segment lost 5 bases and the V segment lost 2 bases, leaving 11 bases of the junction unmatched. Here immunoSEQ multiplex PCR was the method, and the copy in TCRdb shows in-frame clones only, minus some. Of about 75,000 clones listed, 94% were seen once; the top ten hold 0.12% to 0.15%. This sequence joins TRBV28 and TRBJ1-1; TRBD1 aligns across 7 bases. The TCR originated in a female donor with multiple sclerosis, enrolled in a pregnancy study. Sequences were derived from CD4+ T cells from peripheral blood mononuclear cells, sampled after pregnancy. In nucleotides, the CDR3 is TGTGCCAGCAGTTTAGGGGGACCGGGACAGCGGACTGAAGCTTTCTTT. Translated: CASSLGGPGQRTEAFF.